This passage covers 10 T cell receptor beta chains from one sample sequenced in a study of blood T cell repertoires in COVID-19. The method was immunoSEQ multiplex PCR; TCRdb's version includes in-frame clones alone and lacks a portion of them. The data show about 47,000 clones, around nine tenths seen once. Sequencing was carried out using peripheral blood. The receptors shown here come from a man aged 80 or over with active or convalescent COVID-19.

The chain employs TRBV7-9 and TRBJ2-5; TRBD1 matches 7 bases. The V gene end was trimmed by 1 base and the J gene end by 5 bases; junction bases not matched to a gene: 7. The germline CDR1 and CDR2 sequences are SEHNR and FQNEAQ (reference sequence). The CDR3 runs to 15 residues. The CDR3 reads CASSLGATGWETQYF. The CDR3 DNA reads TGTGCCAGCAGCTTAGGTGCGACAGGGTGGGAGACCCAGTACTTC.

J is TRBJ1-5 and V is TRBV6-1, with D hard to call. The CDR3 totals 15 residues. V lost 1 base and J 4 bases, leaving 11 bases between the germline ends. The germline V gene encodes CDR1 MNHNS and CDR2 SASEGT. CDR3 sequence: CASSEGFGGNQPQHF. The DNA for the CDR3 is TGTGCCAGCAGTGAAGGATTCGGTGGTAATCAGCCCCAGCATTTT.

CDR3 coding DNA: TGTGCCATCAGTGGTATTGCGGGGGGGGGCCAAGAGACCCAGTACTTC. Amino acids: CAISGIAGGGQETQYF. The J gene is TRBJ2-5, the V gene TRBV10-3, with TRBD2 matching over 9 bases. With V trimmed by 4 bases and J by 1 base, 7 bases remained unmatched. Germline-derived CDR1 and CDR2 are ENHRY and SYGVKD. The length of the CDR3 is 16 residues.

The rearrangement joins TRBV2 to TRBJ1-5; D is uncertain. The germline V and J ends were trimmed by 2 bases and 0 bases, with 5 bases remaining between them. Per germline, CDR1 SNHLY and CDR2 FYNNEI. CDR3 size: 14 residues. DNA of the CDR3: TGTGCCAGCAGTGAATCAGATAGCAATCAGCCCCAGCATTTT. This gives the protein CASSESDSNQPQHF.

The chain combines TRBV3-1 (or the pseudogene TRBV3-2) with TRBJ1-3; 8 bases match TRBD1. This CDR3 has 14 amino acids. Germline loops: CDR1 LGHDT, CDR2 YNNKEL (reference sequence). V lost 5 bases and J lost 4; bases outside the gene matches: 4. The CDR3 nucleotides are TGTGCCAGCAGCTGGACAGGGTACGGAAACACCATATATTTT. Its protein product is CASSWTGYGNTIYF.

The V call is TRBV4-3, the J call TRBJ1-1; a possible D gene is TRBD1 (6 bases). The germline gives CDR1 LGHNA, CDR2 YSLEER. Trimming pared 4 bases from V and 0 bases from J, leaving 12 bases between. This CDR3 contains 15 residues. In nucleotides, the CDR3 is TGCGCCAGCAGCCCTTCGACAGGTCTGAACACTGAAGCTTTCTTT. Its protein is CASSPSTGLNTEAFF.

V and J are TRBV7-8 and TRBJ1-4; possible D gene TRBD1, 5 bases. CDR3 length: 15 residues. Germline loops: CDR1 SGHVS, CDR2 FQNEAQ. V gave up 4 bases and J gave up 0 bases, with 9 bases separating them. DNA of the CDR3: TGTGCCAGCAGCTCCTGGGGGGCAACTAATGAAAAACTGTTTTTT. It specifies CASSSWGATNEKLFF.

V is TRBV5-6 and J is TRBJ1-4, with 11 bases aligning to TRBD1. The germline V gene has CDR1 SGHDT and CDR2 YYEEEE. J lost 5 bases, V lost 4 bases, and 1 base had no gene match. The CDR3 is 14 residues long. CDR3 region: CASSRDRGNEKLFF. The CDR3 nucleotides read TGTGCCAGCAGCCGGGACAGGGGGAATGAAAAACTGTTTTTT. The full variable domain, its missing parts supplied by reference TRBV5-6 and TRBJ1-4, is DAGVTQSPTHLIKTRGQQVTLRCSPKSGHDTVSWYQQALGQGPQFIFQYYEEEERQRGNFPDRFSGHQFPNYSSELNVNALLLGDSALYLCASSRDRGNEKLFFGSGTQLSVL.

The V gene is TRBV25-1, the J gene TRBJ2-1; 7 bases are a match to TRBD2. The CDR3 has 15 amino acids. The germline V gene encodes CDR1 MGHDK and CDR2 SYGVNS. Unmatched junction bases numbered 8, after V lost 9 bases and J lost 0 bases. CDR3 in DNA: TGTGCCAGTGAAGCGGGAAAGAGCTCCTACAATGAGCAGTTCTTC. Translation: CASEAGKSSYNEQFF.

This clone occurred a few times. The chain recombines TRBV7-2 with TRBJ2-7, with D tentatively TRBD2 (5 bases). The CDR3 is made up of 14 amino acids. The V gene lost 1 base and the J gene lost 2 bases, with 9 bases spanning the gap. The germline CDR1 and CDR2 sequences are SGHTA and FQGNSA. The CDR3 loop is CASSLGRGTYEQYF. The CDR3 DNA reads as TGTGCCAGCAGCTTAGGTCGGGGAACCTACGAGCAGTACTTC.